Listed here are 20 T cell receptor beta chains from one sample, sequenced in a study of T cell responses to AZD1222 COVID-19 vaccine. Only in-frame clones appear in the TCRdb table, and some are missing; sequencing was by immunoSEQ multiplex PCR. The table shows tens of thousands of clones, with approximately 83% occurring only once. The specimen comprised peripheral blood, sampled on day 0 of AZD1222 vaccination. These receptors were taken from an adult in good health.

The chain is built from TRBV11-3 and TRBJ2-2; the match to TRBD2 covers 8 bases. V lost 3 bases and J lost 6; bases outside the gene matches: 6. The CDR3 spans 15 residues. Per germline, CDR1 SGHNT and CDR2 YENEEA. For the CDR3, the DNA is TGTGCCAGCAGCTTGGGACTAGGGATAGCCGGGGAGCTGTTTTTT. Encoded protein: CASSLGLGIAGELFF.

The chain combines TRBV24-1 with TRBJ2-4, with TRBD1 identical over 10 bases. The CDR3 spans 15 residues. V lost 9 bases and J lost 2; bases outside the gene matches: 6. Germline V gene data show CDR1 as KGHDR and CDR2 as SFDVKD. The CDR3 here is CATPGQGHSKNIQYF. CDR3 coding DNA: TGTGCCACCCCGGGACAGGGGCATTCCAAAAACATTCAGTACTTC.

J is TRBJ1-3 and V is TRBV11-2; the D gene is possibly TRBD1 (5 bases). The V gene lost 7 bases and the J gene lost 4 bases, with 20 bases spanning the gap. The CDR3 is 16 amino acids. Germline V gives CDR1 SGHAT, CDR2 FQNNGV. CDR3 in amino acids: CASTFNLGGTGNTIYF. CDR3 coding DNA: TGTGCCAGCACCTTTAACTTGGGGGGTACGGGAAACACCATATATTTT.

The rearrangement links TRBV7-2 to TRBJ1-4; D gene uncertain. CDR3 length: 15 residues. CDR1 and CDR2 (germline): SGHTA, FQGNSA. V dropped 5 bases and J dropped 7 bases, with 17 bases sitting between them. This CDR3 reads CASSLRGGVGEKLFF. In DNA, the CDR3 is TGTGCCAGCAGCCTACGAGGCGGAGTCGGTGAAAAACTGTTTTTT.

This chain links TRBV30 with TRBJ2-2; 11 nucleotides match TRBD2. Germline CDR1 reads GTSNPN; CDR2 reads SVGIG (reference sequence). CDR3 length equals 16 residues. After removal of 2 bases from V and 1 base from J, the junction contained 3 bases not matched to a gene. The CDR3 spells CAWSSLAGGNTGELFF. Here the CDR3 DNA reads TGTGCCTGGAGTTCGCTAGCGGGGGGGAACACCGGGGAGCTGTTTTTT.

The V call is TRBV30, the J call TRBJ1-2; D is ambiguous. Germline CDR1 GTSNPN, CDR2 SVGIG (reference sequence). This CDR3 has 16 residues. Trimming took off 1 base at V and 0 bases at J, with 15 bases between the two ends. The CDR3, as DNA: TGTGCCTGGAGTGCACCCGACCCCACCGCTAACTATGGCTACACCTTC. As protein: CAWSAPDPTANYGYTF.

The chain recombines TRBV19 with TRBJ2-2; no clear D. The germline gives CDR1 LNHDA, CDR2 SQIVND (reference sequence). The V and J ends lost 2 bases and 0 bases respectively, with 13 bases between them. The CDR3 extends over 17 amino acids. CDR3 DNA sequence: TGTGCCAGTAGTATAATTGAAAACTACGCGAACACCGGGGAGCTGTTTTTT. This codes for CASSIIENYANTGELFF.

The rearrangement joins TRBV7-8 to TRBJ1-2; perhaps TRBD1 as D (5 bases). Germline V gene data show CDR1 as SGHVS and CDR2 as FQNEAQ. The CDR3 length is 15 residues. Trimming shortened V by 5 bases and J by 6 bases, and 19 bases separated the two germline ends. The CDR3 spells CASSLELGPLDGYTF. The CDR3 coding sequence is TGTGCCAGCAGCCTAGAGCTGGGACCGCTTGATGGCTACACCTTC.

V gene TRBV5-1 combines with J gene TRBJ2-1; tentatively, D is TRBD1 (5 bases). Between the trimmed V and J ends, which lost 6 bases and 8 bases, there was a span of 24 bases. The CDR3 runs to 16 residues. CDR1 and CDR2 (germline): SGHRS, YFSETQ. DNA of the CDR3: TGCGCCAGCACCCCGGCAAGGACATGGTATATGGATGAGCAGTTCTTC. This encodes CASTPARTWYMDEQFF.

This clone appeared a single time. This sequence joins TRBV7-6 and TRBJ2-3; 11 bases fit TRBD2. This CDR3 has 15 amino acids. V shed 5 bases, J shed 1 base, and the junction held 2 bases outside the gene matches. The germline V gene has CDR1 SGHVS and CDR2 FNYEAQ. The CDR3 DNA reads TGTGCCAGCAGCAAACTAGCGGGGGGCACAGATACGCAGTATTTT. It is translated as CASSKLAGGTDTQYF.

The chain carries TRBV7-8 and TRBJ1-1; no clear D gene. V shed 1 base and J shed 7 bases, with 4 bases lying between them. The CDR3 covers 11 residues. Germline CDR1 is SGHVS and CDR2 is FQNEAQ. The CDR3 loop is CASSLDNEAFF. The CDR3 DNA reads as TGTGCCAGCAGCTTAGACAATGAAGCTTTCTTT.

The table lists this clone with a count of one. This chain connects TRBV27 to TRBJ1-6, with D unclear. V lost 6 bases and J lost 9, with 21 bases in between. The CDR3 has 16 amino acids. Germline CDR1 reads MNHEY; CDR2 reads SMNVEV (reference sequence). The DNA of the CDR3 is TGTGCCAGCAGGTCTCATCAGCAGGCGGTATCTTCACCCCTCCACTTT. Translating gives CASRSHQQAVSSPLHF.

V usage is TRBV29-1 and J usage is TRBJ1-1, with no clear D. Trimming removed 3 bases at V and 1 base at J, with 6 bases between. Germline-derived CDR1 and CDR2 are SQVTM and ANQGSEA. The CDR3 consists of 12 residues. The CDR3 region has the DNA TGCAGCGTTGAGCCAGGGAACACTGAAGCTTTCTTT. This encodes CSVEPGNTEAFF.

The chain is built from TRBV14 and TRBJ2-3, with a possible D match to TRBD2 (5 bases). V shed 0 bases and J shed 4 bases, with 8 bases lying between them. Germline-derived CDR1 and CDR2 are SGHDN and FVKESK. The length of the CDR3 is 14 residues. The CDR3 loop is CASSQDRGSDTQYF. The CDR3 coding sequence is TGTGCCAGCAGCCAAGATCGAGGGTCAGATACGCAGTATTTT.

The rearrangement uses TRBV19 and TRBJ2-6; D is undetermined. V lost 2 bases to trimming and J lost 1 base, with 15 bases between them. The CDR3 totals 18 residues. Germline-derived CDR1 and CDR2 are LNHDA and SQIVND (reference sequence). CDR3 nucleotides: TGTGCCAGTAGTATAATTAGGGAATCGGGTTCTGGGGCCAACGTCCTGACTTTC. This encodes CASSIIRESGSGANVLTF.

J is TRBJ2-7 and V is TRBV6-2 or TRBV6-3; TRBD1 might be the D (5 bases). V was clipped by 5 bases and J by 0 bases, with 8 bases between them. The length of the CDR3 is 13 residues. The germline V gene encodes CDR1 MNHEY and CDR2 SVGEGT. The CDR3 region is CASSPDSSYEQYF. The CDR3, as DNA: TGTGCCAGCAGTCCCGACAGCTCCTACGAGCAGTACTTC.

The chain carries TRBV7-2 and TRBJ1-4; 12 bases align to TRBD1. This CDR3 is built from 16 residues. Germline V gene lookup returns CDR1 SGHTA and CDR2 FQGNSA. V lost 5 bases, J lost 8 bases, and 9 bases stayed unmatched. CDR3 DNA: TGTGCCAGCAGCCTAAGGTGGGACAGGGGGCGCGAAAAACTGTTTTTT. Translated, it gives CASSLRWDRGREKLFF.

The chain has TRBV7-8 and TRBJ2-7; no reliable D call. The length of the CDR3 is 14 residues. Trimming pared 1 base from V and 3 bases from J, leaving 10 bases between. Per germline, CDR1 SGHVS and CDR2 FQNEAQ. This CDR3 reads CASSLGLEIYEQYF. The CDR3 DNA follows: TGTGCCAGCAGCTTAGGCTTGGAAATCTACGAGCAGTACTTC.

Notes on this clone: The same CDR3 can be traced to other DNA sequences in this sample. The V gene is TRBV11-2, the J gene TRBJ1-5; TRBD1 matches at 9 bases. CDR1 SGHAT and CDR2 FQNNGV come from the germline V gene. The CDR3 sequence is 15 residues long. V was clipped by 3 bases and J by 3 bases; unmatched bases: 3. The CDR3: CASSLGQGPNQPQHF. The CDR3 DNA is TGTGCCAGCAGCTTGGGACAGGGACCCAATCAGCCCCAGCATTTT. Using reference TRBV11-2 and TRBJ1-5 for the parts outside the CDR3, the full variable domain is EAGVAQSPRYKIIEKRQSVAFWCNPISGHATLYWYQQILGQGPKLLIQFQNNGVVDDSQLPKDRFSAERLKGVDSTLKIQPAKLEDSAVYLCASSLGQGPNQPQHFGDGTRLSIL.

V gene TRBV6-5 combines with J gene TRBJ2-2; D perhaps matches TRBD1 (5 bases). Deletions cut 6 bases from V and 7 bases from J, with 15 bases between. CDR1 is MNHEY and CDR2 is SVGAGI in the germline V gene. The CDR3 contains 14 residues. The CDR3 coding sequence is TGTGCCAGCAGCAACATGGCCCAGGGCGGGGAGCTGTTTTTT. Translating gives CASSNMAQGGELFF.